This TCR beta chain was recorded in a study of glioma-infiltrating T cells after dendritic cell vaccination. Findings of the study overall: Only a small number of patients had complete blood and tumor samples.

As for this clone: The target antigen is unknown.

None of the glioblastoma patients had an isocitrate dehydrogenase mutation. CDR1 MGHRA and CDR2 YSYEKL come from the germline V gene. Trimming removed 4 bases at V and 3 bases at J, with 16 bases between. The CDR3 runs 16 residues. Clones were read by immunoSEQ multiplex PCR, and TCRdb kept only the in-frame ones, dropping some. The sample contains tens of thousands of clones, 75% to 90% of which appear only once. Sequencing was performed on blood, taken before dendritic cell vaccination. This TCR was sampled from a human donor with glioblastoma. This chain links TRBV4-1 with TRBJ1-5, with a possible D match to TRBD1 (6 bases). CDR3 DNA: TGCGCCAGCAGCCCACAGGCGGCAGGGGACAATCAGCCCCAGCATTTT. Protein product: CASSPQAAGDNQPQHF.